What follows is one T cell receptor beta chain and its context. Its antigen is unidentified. This entry comes from a study of CD8 T cells in ankylosing spondylitis. The study's findings and limits: What seemed typical of ankylosing spondylitis blood was a TCR beta motif built from roughly eight highly homologous variants. Clones tied to disease were said to be significantly enriched in matched ankylosing spondylitis synovial fluid.

The germline V gene encodes CDR1 SQVTM and CDR2 ANQGSEA. This CDR3 spans 11 amino acids. V was pared by 4 bases and J by 5 bases, with 8 bases between. Researchers built TCR beta libraries using quantitative 5'-RACE with molecular barcodes. TCRdb fed the 5' RACE reads into MiXCR, producing one record per CDR3 protein. The sample holds 350,000 or so distinct CDR3 sequences, roughly 15% seen once. This chain links TRBV29-1 with TRBJ1-1; D not certain. Sequencing was done on a sample of blood, either unsorted or a sorted T cell fraction (not recorded which). The receptor was isolated from a male donor with ankylosing spondylitis or in good health (not recorded which). The CDR3 DNA reads as TGCAGCGTTGGCCTGGGAACTGAAGCTTTCTTT. This sequence encodes CSVGLGTEAFF.